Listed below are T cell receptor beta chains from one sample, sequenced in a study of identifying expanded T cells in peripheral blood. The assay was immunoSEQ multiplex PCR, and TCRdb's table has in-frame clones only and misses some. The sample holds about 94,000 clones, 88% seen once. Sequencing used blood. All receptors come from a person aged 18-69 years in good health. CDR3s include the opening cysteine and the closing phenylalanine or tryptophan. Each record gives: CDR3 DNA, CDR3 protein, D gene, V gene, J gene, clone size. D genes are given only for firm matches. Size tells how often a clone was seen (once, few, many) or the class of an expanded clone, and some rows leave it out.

TGTGCCAGCAGCGCCTCTGTGTTCGGCTCCTACGAGCAGTACTTC	CASSASVFGSYEQYF	-	TRBV5-8	TRBJ2-7	-
TGTGCCAGCAGTGACACTCGACACTTGGTAGATCAGCCCCAGCATTTT	CASSDTRHLVDQPQHF	-	TRBV6-1	TRBJ1-5	-
TGTGCCAGCAGCGGGGACTCTGGGGCCAACGTCCTGACTTTC	CASSGDSGANVLTF	-	TRBV7-9	TRBJ2-6	-
TGTGCCAGCACTGTGCGGGGGGTTAGAGATACGCAGTATTTT	CASTVRGVRDTQYF	TRBD2	TRBV27	TRBJ2-3	-
TGTGCCACCGTCGACCCCCGACAGGGATTGAATCAGCCCCAGCATTTT	CATVDPRQGLNQPQHF	TRBD1	TRBV2	TRBJ1-5	-
TGTGCCAGCAGCGACTACAGGGGGCGAGACACCGGGGAGCTGTTTTTT	CASSDYRGRDTGELFF	TRBD1	TRBV9	TRBJ2-2	-
TGTGCCAGCAGCTTATGGGGGGTTGCAGGGGAAAAACTGTTTTTT	CASSLWGVAGEKLFF	-	TRBV7-2	TRBJ1-4	-
TGTGCCTGGAGACAGGCTAGCACGAATGAGCAGTTCTTC	CAWRQASTNEQFF	-	TRBV30	TRBJ2-1	-
TGTGCCAGCAGTGAAGGGGTAGTCGGAAACACCATATATTTT	CASSEGVVGNTIYF	-	TRBV6-1	TRBJ1-3	once
TGTGCCAGTAGCGAGATTTCACGGCATGGCATATATTTT	CASSEISRHGIYF	-	TRBV19	TRBJ1-3	-
TGTGCCAGCAGCTTGGGGCCTGGGCGCACTGAAGCTTTCTTT	CASSLGPGRTEAFF	-	TRBV5-6	TRBJ1-1	-
TGCAGCGTTTACGGGACAGCCACGAACACCGGGGAGCTGTTTTTT	CSVYGTATNTGELFF	TRBD1	TRBV29-1	TRBJ2-2	-
TGCAGCACCCAAGGGGTTGGCGGAAACACCATATATTTT	CSTQGVGGNTIYF	-	TRBV29-1	TRBJ1-3	-
TGTGCCAGCACCTCCCCGGGGACCAGCACAGATACGCAGTATTTT	CASTSPGTSTDTQYF	-	TRBV11-2	TRBJ2-3	once
TGTGCCACCGGGAGTCTTGGTAATGACAATGAGCAGTTCTTC	CATGSLGNDNEQFF	-	TRBV6-5	TRBJ2-1	once
TGCGCCAGCAGCCAAGCCGGGACCCCCCTTTACAATGAGCAGTTCTTC	CASSQAGTPLYNEQFF	-	TRBV5-1	TRBJ2-1	-
TGTGCCAGCAGTGAATATACGGTACCGGGCACGGAGACCCAGTACTTC	CASSEYTVPGTETQYF	-	TRBV25-1	TRBJ2-5	-
TGTGCCAGCAGCTTAACGGCGGGTTCTGACAATTCACCCCTCCACTTT	CASSLTAGSDNSPLHF	-	TRBV7-3	TRBJ1-6	once
TGTGCCAGCAGTTACCGCATGGGCGAGCAGTACTTC	CASSYRMGEQYF	-	TRBV6-5	TRBJ2-7	-
TGTGCCAGCAGTGGAACAGGGGGATTCTACGAGCAGTACTTC	CASSGTGGFYEQYF	TRBD1	TRBV25-1	TRBJ2-7	-
TGTGCCAGCAGTCTGGGGCTTCAAGAGACCCAGTACTTC	CASSLGLQETQYF	-	TRBV6-1	TRBJ2-5	-
TGTGCCAGTAGTAGTCAGACAGGTCTAAATCAGCCCCAGCATTTT	CASSSQTGLNQPQHF	-	TRBV19	TRBJ1-5	-
TGTGCCAGCAGATTGACCCGGGGGAACACCGGGGAGCTGTTTTTT	CASRLTRGNTGELFF	-	TRBV2	TRBJ2-2	-
TGCGCCAGCAGCTCCAACACAGATACGCAGTATTTT	CASSSNTDTQYF	-	TRBV5-1	TRBJ2-3	-
TGTGCCAGCAGCTTGATCAGACTGGGGACCTACGAGCAGTACTTC	CASSLIRLGTYEQYF	-	TRBV5-8	TRBJ2-7	-
TGCGCCAGCAGCTTGGGGGACAGAGGAAACACCATATATTTT	CASSLGDRGNTIYF	TRBD1	TRBV5-1	TRBJ1-3	once
TGTGCCAGCCAAACTCAGGGGAAGAACACTGAAGCTTTCTTT	CASQTQGKNTEAFF	-	TRBV6-1	TRBJ1-1	-
TGTGCCAGCAGCGTTCAGGGGGGTCAGAACACTGAAGCTTTCTTT	CASSVQGGQNTEAFF	TRBD1	TRBV7-3	TRBJ1-1	-
TGTGCCAGCATTCTGCAGCAATCCTTTAATGAAAAACTGTTTTTT	CASILQQSFNEKLFF	-	TRBV6-1	TRBJ1-4	-
TGCAGCGTGGGGGGACAGGGCTCCTACGAGCAGTACTTC	CSVGGQGSYEQYF	TRBD1	TRBV29-1	TRBJ2-7	-